This entry describes one TCR beta chain. In the original analysis: Reference gene primers were amplified, and this amplification served to estimate nucleated cell counts. TCRdb's table, derived via immunoSEQ multiplex PCR, lists solely in-frame clones and lacks some. V and J calls and clone size are those listed in that table; D and trimming were worked out from the DNA. The sample holds approximately 270,000 clones, 88% seen once. This sample stems from a study of blood T cell repertoires in COVID-19. After removal of 5 bases from V and 6 bases from J, the junction contained 9 bases not matched to a gene. The CDR3 is made up of 14 amino acids. Germline V gene data show CDR1 as SGHAT and CDR2 as FQNNGV.

The sample comprised peripheral blood. The sequence was obtained from a man older than 75 with acute or convalescent COVID-19. V usage is TRBV11-2 and J usage is TRBJ2-7; TRBD2 matches at 8 bases. CDR3 protein: CASSRGLEAGEQYF. The CDR3, as DNA: TGTGCCAGCAGCCGGGGACTAGAAGCGGGCGAGCAGTACTTC.